This T cell receptor beta chain was identified during a study of radiation and T cells in renal cell carcinoma. V dropped 3 bases and J dropped 12; count of bases not matched to a gene: 6. The length of the CDR3 is 13 residues. The germline V gene has CDR1 MNHEY and CDR2 SMNVEV (reference sequence). Method: immunoSEQ multiplex PCR; TCRdb's copy keeps in-frame clones and lacks some. The repertoire holds 100,000 to 150,000 clones, with 82% as singletons. Time point denoted: baseline pretreatment blood. Treatment of the sample: 15 Gy SBRT to primary tumor, nephrectomy 4 weeks later. The tumor was a clear cell renal cell carcinoma.

The clonotype comes from a woman aged 55-69 years with renal cell carcinoma. The sample was blood, taken from a patient whose treatment included radiotherapy and nephrectomy. The gene calls are TRBV27 and TRBJ2-1, with 9 bases lining up with TRBD1. As DNA, the CDR3 is TGTGCCAGCAGTTTTCGACAGGGGGGTGGGCAGTTCTTC. Residues: CASSFRQGGGQFF.